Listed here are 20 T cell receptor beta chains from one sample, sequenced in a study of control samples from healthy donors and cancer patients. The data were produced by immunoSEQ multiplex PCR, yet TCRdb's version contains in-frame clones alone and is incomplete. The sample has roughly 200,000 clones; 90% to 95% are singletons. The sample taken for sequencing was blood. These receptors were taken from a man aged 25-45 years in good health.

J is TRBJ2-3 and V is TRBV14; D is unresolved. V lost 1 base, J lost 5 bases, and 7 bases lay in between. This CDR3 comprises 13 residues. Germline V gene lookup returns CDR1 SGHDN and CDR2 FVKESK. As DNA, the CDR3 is TGTGCCAGCAGCCAAGGGGCTCGAGATACGCAGTATTTT. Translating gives CASSQGARDTQYF.

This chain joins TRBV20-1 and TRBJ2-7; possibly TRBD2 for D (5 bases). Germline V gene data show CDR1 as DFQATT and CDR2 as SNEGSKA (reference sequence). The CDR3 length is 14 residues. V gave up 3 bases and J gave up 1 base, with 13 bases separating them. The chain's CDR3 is CSASSGIPSYEQYF. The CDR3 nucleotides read TGCAGTGCTAGTTCCGGGATTCCTTCCTACGAGCAGTACTTC.

CDR3 DNA sequence: TGTGCCAGCTCCTCGTCAACTCTTACGCAGTATTTT. This gives the protein CASSSSTLTQYF. The V gene is TRBV6-5, the J gene TRBJ2-3, with D hard to call. Germline V lookup: CDR1 MNHEY, CDR2 SVGAGI. CDR3 size: 12 residues. V was trimmed by 8 bases and J by 8 bases, leaving 14 bases between them.

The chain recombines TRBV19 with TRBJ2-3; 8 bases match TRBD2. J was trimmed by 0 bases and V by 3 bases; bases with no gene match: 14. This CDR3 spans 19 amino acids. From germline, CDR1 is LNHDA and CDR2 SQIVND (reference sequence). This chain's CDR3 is CASSIKASGRYASTDTQYF. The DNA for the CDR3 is TGTGCCAGTAGTATTAAGGCTAGCGGGCGATACGCTAGCACAGATACGCAGTATTTT.

The CDR3 DNA reads TGTGCCAGCAGTTCCGAGAGACAGGGGAAGTTTGGCTACACCTTC. Translation: CASSSERQGKFGYTF. The rearrangement uses TRBV6-6 and TRBJ1-2; TRBD1 agrees at 8 bases. The CDR3 is made up of 15 amino acids. V trimming: 4 bases; J trimming: 7 bases; junction bases outside the gene matches: 11. From germline, CDR1 is MNHNY and CDR2 SVGAGI (reference sequence).

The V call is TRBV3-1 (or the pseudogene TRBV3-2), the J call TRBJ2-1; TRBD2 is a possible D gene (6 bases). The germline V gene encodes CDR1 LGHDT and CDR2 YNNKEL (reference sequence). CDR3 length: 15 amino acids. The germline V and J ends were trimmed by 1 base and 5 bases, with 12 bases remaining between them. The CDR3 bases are TGTGCCAGCAGCCAAGCGCCTAGCGTCAACAATGAGCAGTTCTTC. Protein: CASSQAPSVNNEQFF.

In DNA form, the CDR3 reads TGCGCCAGCAGCTATGGGACAGGTAGCAATCAGCCCCAGCATTTT. Its protein product is CASSYGTGSNQPQHF. The rearrangement links TRBV5-1 to TRBJ1-5; 8 nucleotides align to TRBD1. The length of the CDR3 is 15 residues. Germline trimming cut 3 bases from V and 0 bases from J; bases unmatched to any gene: 2. CDR1 and CDR2 from the germline V gene are SGHRS and YFSETQ. The full variable domain, rest sourced from reference TRBV5-1 and TRBJ1-5, is KAGVTQTPRYLIKTRGQQVTLSCSPISGHRSVSWYQQTPGQGLQFLFEYFSETQRNKGNFPGRFSGRQFSNSRSEMNVSTLELGDSALYLCASSYGTGSNQPQHFGDGTRLSIL.

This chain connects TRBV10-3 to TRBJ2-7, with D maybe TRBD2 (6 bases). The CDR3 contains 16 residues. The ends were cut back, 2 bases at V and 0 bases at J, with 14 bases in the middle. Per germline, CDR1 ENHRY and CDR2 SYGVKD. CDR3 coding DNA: TGTGCCATCAGTGAGGGGGGTGGAGGGTCCTCCTACGAGCAGTACTTC. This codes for CAISEGGGGSSYEQYF.

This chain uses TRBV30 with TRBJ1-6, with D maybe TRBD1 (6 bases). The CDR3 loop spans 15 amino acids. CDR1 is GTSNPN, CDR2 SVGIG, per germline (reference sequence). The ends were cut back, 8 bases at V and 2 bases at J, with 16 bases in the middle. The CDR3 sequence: CAAEIGQPYNSPLHF. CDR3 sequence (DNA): TGTGCCGCGGAGATTGGACAGCCCTATAATTCACCCCTCCACTTT.

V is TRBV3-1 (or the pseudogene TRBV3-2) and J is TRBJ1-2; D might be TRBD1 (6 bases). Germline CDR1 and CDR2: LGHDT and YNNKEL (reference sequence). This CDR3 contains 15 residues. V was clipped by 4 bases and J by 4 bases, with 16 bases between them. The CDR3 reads CASSLSGTKGYGYTF. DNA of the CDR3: TGTGCCAGCAGCCTAAGCGGGACAAAGGGCTATGGCTACACCTTC.

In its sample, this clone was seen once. The CDR3 sequence is CATSDLRDTGELFF. CDR3 bases: TGTGCCACCAGTGATTTGAGGGACACCGGGGAGCTGTTTTTT. This chain links TRBV24-1 with TRBJ2-2, with D uncertain. Germline V gives CDR1 KGHDR, CDR2 SFDVKD. The CDR3 has 14 residues. The ends were cut back, 0 bases at V and 3 bases at J, with 4 bases in the middle.

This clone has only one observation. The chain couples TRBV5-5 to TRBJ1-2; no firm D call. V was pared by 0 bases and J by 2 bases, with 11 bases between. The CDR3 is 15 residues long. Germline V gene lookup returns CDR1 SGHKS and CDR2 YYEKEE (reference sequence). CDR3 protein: CASSLAVDGNYGYTF. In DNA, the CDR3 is TGTGCCAGCAGCTTGGCTGTGGACGGAAACTATGGCTACACCTTC.

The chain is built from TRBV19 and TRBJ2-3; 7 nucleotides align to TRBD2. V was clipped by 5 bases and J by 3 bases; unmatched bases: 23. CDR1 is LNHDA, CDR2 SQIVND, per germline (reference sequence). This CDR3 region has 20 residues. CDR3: CASSSGTVFSRGGVTDTQYF. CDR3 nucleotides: TGTGCCAGTAGTTCCGGGACGGTCTTTTCGCGGGGAGGGGTAACAGATACGCAGTATTTT. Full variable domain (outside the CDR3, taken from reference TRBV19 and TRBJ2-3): DGGITQSPKYLFRKEGQNVTLSCEQNLNHDAMYWYRQDPGQGLRLIYYSQIVNDFQKGDIAEGYSVSREKKESFPLTVTSAQKNPTAFYLCASSSGTVFSRGGVTDTQYFGPGTRLTVL.

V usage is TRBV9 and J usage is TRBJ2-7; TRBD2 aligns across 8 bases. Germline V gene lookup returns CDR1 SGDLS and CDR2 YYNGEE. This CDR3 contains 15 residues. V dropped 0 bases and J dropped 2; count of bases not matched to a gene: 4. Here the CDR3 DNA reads TGTGCCAGCAGCGTAGGTACTAGCGGACCCTACGAGCAGTACTTC. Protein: CASSVGTSGPYEQYF.

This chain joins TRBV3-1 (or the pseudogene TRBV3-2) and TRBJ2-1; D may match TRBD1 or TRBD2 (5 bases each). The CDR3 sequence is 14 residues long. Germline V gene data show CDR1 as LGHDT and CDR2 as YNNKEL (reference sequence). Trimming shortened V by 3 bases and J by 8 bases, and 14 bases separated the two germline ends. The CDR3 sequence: CASSQSEGFDEQFF. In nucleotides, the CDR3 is TGTGCCAGCAGCCAGAGCGAGGGGTTTGATGAGCAGTTCTTC.

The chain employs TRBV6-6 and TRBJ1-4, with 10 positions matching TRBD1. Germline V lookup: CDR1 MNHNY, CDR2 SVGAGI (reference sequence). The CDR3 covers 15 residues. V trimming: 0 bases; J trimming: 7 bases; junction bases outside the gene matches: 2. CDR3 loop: CASSYSGQGFEKLFF. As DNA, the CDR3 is TGTGCCAGCAGTTACTCGGGACAGGGGTTTGAAAAACTGTTTTTT.

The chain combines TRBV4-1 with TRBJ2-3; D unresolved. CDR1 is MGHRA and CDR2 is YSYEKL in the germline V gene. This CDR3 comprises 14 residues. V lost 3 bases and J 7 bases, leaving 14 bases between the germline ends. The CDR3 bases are TGCGCCAGCAGCCACGGTCTTCGAGGAAATACGCAGTATTTT. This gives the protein CASSHGLRGNTQYF.

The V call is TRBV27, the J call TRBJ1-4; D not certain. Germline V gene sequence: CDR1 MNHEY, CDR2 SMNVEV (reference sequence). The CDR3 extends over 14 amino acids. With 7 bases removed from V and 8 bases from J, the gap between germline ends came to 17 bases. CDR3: CASKVRRGMEKLFF. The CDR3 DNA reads TGTGCCAGCAAGGTCCGGAGAGGAATGGAAAAACTGTTTTTT. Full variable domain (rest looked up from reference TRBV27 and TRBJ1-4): EAQVTQNPRYLITVTGKKLTVTCSQNMNHEYMSWYRQDPGLGLRQIYYSMNVEVTDKGDVPEGYKVSRKEKRNFPLILESPSPNQTSLYFCASKVRRGMEKLFFGSGTQLSVL.

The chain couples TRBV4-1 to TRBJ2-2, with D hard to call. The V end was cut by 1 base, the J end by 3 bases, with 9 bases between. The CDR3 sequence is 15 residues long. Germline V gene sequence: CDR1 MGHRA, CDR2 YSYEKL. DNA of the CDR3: TGCGCCAGCAGCCAAGGGATACGGCACACCGGGGAGCTGTTTTTT. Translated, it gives CASSQGIRHTGELFF.

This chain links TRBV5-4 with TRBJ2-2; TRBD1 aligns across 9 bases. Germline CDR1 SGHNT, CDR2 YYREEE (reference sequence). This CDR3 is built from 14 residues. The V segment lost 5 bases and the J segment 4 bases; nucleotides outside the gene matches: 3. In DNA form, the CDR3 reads TGTGCCAGCAGGGGACAGGGCAGCACCGGGGAGCTGTTTTTT. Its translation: CASRGQGSTGELFF.